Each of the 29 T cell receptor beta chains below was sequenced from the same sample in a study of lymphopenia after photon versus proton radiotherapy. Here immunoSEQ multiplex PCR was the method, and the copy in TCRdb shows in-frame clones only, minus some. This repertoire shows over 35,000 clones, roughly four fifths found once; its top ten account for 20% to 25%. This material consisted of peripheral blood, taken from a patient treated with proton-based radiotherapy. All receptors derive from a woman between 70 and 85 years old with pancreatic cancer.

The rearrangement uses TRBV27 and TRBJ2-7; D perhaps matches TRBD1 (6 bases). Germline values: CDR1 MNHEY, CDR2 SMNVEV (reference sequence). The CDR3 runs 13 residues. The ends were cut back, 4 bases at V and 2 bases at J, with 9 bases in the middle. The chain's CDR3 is CASSSGHTYEQYF. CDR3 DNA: TGTGCCAGCAGTTCGGGACACACCTACGAGCAGTACTTC.

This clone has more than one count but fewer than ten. This chain's CDR3 is CASSSGTGGNSPLHF. The CDR3 DNA is TGTGCCAGCAGCTCCGGGACAGGGGGAAATTCACCCCTCCACTTT. The chain combines TRBV7-2 with TRBJ1-6, with 11 nucleotides matching TRBD1. Germline V gene data show CDR1 as SGHTA and CDR2 as FQGNSA. V trimming: 4 bases; J trimming: 7 bases; junction bases outside the gene matches: 3. The CDR3 is 15 residues long.

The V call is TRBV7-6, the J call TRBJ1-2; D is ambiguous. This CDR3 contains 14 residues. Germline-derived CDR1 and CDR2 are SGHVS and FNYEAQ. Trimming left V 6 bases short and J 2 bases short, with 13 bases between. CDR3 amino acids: CASSPQTANYGYTF. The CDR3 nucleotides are TGTGCCAGCAGTCCCCAGACGGCGAACTATGGCTACACCTTC.

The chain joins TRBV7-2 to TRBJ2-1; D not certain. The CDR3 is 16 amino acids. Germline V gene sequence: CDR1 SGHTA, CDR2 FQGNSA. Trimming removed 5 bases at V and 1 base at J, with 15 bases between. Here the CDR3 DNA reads TGTGCCAGCAGCCCCCCGTGGGTCGGGTCCTACAATGAGCAGTTCTTC. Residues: CASSPPWVGSYNEQFF.

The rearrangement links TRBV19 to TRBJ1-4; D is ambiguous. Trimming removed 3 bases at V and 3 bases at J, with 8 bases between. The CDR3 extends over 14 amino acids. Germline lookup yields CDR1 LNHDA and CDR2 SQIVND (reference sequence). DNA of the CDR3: TGTGCCAGTAGTATCGGATCCTCTAATGAAAAACTGTTTTTT. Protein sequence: CASSIGSSNEKLFF.

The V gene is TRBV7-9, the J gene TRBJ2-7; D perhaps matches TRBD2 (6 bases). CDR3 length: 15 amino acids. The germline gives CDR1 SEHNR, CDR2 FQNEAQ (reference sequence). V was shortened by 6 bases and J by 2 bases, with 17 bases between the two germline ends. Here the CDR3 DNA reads TGTGCCAGCAGTCCGACCGGGACTGAAACCTACGAGCAGTACTTC. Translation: CASSPTGTETYEQYF.

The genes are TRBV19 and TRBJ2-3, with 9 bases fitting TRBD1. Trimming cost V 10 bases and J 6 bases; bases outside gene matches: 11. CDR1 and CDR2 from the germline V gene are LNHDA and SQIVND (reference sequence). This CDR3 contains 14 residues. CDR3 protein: CATSLGQGTDTQYF. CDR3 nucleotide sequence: TGTGCCACCAGTTTAGGACAGGGGACCGATACGCAGTATTTT.

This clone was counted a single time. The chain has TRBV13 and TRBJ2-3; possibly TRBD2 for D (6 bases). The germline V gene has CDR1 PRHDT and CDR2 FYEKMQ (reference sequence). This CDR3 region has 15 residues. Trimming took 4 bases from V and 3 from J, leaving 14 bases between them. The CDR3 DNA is TGTGCCAGCAGCTACCGGAGGGCCGGTACAGATACGCAGTATTTT. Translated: CASSYRRAGTDTQYF. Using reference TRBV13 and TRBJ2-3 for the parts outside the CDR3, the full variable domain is AAGVIQSPRHLIKEKRETATLKCYPIPRHDTVYWYQQGPGQDPQFLISFYEKMQSDKGSIPDRFSAQQFSDYHSELNMSSLELGDSALYFCASSYRRAGTDTQYFGPGTRLTVL.

The CDR3 spells CASSEKGGRAFF. CDR3 coding DNA: TGTGCCAGCAGTGAAAAGGGGGGTAGGGCTTTCTTT. The V call is TRBV25-1, the J call TRBJ1-1; perhaps TRBD1 as D (6 bases). Trimming removed 2 bases from V and 11 bases from J, with 12 bases in between. CDR1 MGHDK and CDR2 SYGVNS come from the germline V gene. This CDR3 is 12 amino acids long.

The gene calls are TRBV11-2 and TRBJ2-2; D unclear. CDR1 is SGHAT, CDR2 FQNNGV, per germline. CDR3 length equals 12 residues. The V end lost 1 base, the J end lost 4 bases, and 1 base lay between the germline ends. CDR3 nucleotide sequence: TGTGCCAGCAGCTTAGTCACCGGGGAGCTGTTTTTT. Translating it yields CASSLVTGELFF.

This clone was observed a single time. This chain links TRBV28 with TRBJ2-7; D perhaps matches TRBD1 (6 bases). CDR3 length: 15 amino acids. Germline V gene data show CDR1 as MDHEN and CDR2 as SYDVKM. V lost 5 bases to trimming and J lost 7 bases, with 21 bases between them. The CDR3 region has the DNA TGTGCCAGCAGTCTACCACAGGGATTGGGCCAGGAGCAGTACTTC. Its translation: CASSLPQGLGQEQYF.

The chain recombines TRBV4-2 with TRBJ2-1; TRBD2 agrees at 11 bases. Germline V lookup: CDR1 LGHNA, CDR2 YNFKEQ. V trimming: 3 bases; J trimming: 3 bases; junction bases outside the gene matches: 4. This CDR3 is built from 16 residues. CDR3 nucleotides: TGTGCCAGCAGCCACCAGACTAGCGGGAACTACAATGAGCAGTTCTTC. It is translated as CASSHQTSGNYNEQFF.

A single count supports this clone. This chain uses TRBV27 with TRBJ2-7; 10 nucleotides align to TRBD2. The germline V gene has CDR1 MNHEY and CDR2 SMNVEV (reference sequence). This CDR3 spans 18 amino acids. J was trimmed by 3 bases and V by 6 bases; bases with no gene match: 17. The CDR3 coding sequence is TGTGCCAGCAGCCTACGAATAGCGGGAGGCTTGGGGGGCTACGAGCAGTACTTC. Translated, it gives CASSLRIAGGLGGYEQYF.

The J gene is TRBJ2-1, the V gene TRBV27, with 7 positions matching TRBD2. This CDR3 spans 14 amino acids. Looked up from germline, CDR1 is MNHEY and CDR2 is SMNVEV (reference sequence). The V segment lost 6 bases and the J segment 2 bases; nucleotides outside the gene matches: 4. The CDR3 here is CASRGGSTYNEQFF. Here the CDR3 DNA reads TGTGCCAGCAGGGGCGGGAGCACCTACAATGAGCAGTTCTTC.

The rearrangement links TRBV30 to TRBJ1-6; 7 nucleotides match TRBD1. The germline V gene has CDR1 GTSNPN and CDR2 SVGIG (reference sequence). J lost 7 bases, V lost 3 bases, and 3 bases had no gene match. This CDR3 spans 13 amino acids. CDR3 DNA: TGTGCCTGGAGGGGACAGATAAATTCACCCCTCCACTTT. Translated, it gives CAWRGQINSPLHF.

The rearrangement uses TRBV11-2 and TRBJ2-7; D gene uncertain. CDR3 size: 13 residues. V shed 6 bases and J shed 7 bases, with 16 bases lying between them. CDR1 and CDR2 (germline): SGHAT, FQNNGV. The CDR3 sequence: CASSHPDLREQYF. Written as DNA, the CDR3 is TGTGCCAGCAGTCACCCCGACCTAAGAGAGCAGTACTTC.

As DNA, the CDR3 is TGTGCCAGCAGCGTAGCTTCTACAGTTAAAGAGACCCAGTACTTC. Translated, it gives CASSVASTVKETQYF. The V and J genes are TRBV9 and TRBJ2-5; D gene uncertain. The CDR3 runs to 15 residues. The germline V gene encodes CDR1 SGDLS and CDR2 YYNGEE. V was pared by 0 bases and J by 3 bases, with 12 bases between.

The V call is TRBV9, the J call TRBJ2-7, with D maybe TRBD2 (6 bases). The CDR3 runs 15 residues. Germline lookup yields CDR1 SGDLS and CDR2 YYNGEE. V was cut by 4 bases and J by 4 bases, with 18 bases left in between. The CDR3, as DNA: TGTGCCAGCAGCCCGGAGGGCGGGGCGACTTACGAGCAGTACTTC. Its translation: CASSPEGGATYEQYF.

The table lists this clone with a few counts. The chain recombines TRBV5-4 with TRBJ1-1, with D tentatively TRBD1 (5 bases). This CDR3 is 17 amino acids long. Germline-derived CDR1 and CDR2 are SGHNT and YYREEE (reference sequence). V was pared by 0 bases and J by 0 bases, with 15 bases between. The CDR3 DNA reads TGTGCCAGCAGCTTGGGAGGGGCGGACGTCATGAACACTGAAGCTTTCTTT. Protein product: CASSLGGADVMNTEAFF.

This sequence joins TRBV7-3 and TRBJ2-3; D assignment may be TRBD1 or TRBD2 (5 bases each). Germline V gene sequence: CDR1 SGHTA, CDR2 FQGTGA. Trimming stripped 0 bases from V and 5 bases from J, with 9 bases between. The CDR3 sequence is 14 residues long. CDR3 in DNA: TGTGCCAGCAGCTTAACCGGGGCGGAAGATACGCAGTATTTT. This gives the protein CASSLTGAEDTQYF.

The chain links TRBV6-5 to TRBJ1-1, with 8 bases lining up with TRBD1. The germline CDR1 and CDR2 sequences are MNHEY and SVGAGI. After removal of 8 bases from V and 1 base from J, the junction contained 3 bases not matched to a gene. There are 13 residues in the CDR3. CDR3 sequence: CASGDRPNTEAFF. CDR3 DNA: TGTGCCAGCGGGGACAGGCCGAACACTGAAGCTTTCTTT.

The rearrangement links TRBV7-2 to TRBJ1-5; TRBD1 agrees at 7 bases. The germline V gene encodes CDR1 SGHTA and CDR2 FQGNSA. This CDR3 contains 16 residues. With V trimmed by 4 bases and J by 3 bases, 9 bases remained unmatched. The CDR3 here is CASSSGGLGNNQPQHF. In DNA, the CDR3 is TGTGCCAGCAGCTCAGGGGGGCTCGGGAACAATCAGCCCCAGCATTTT.

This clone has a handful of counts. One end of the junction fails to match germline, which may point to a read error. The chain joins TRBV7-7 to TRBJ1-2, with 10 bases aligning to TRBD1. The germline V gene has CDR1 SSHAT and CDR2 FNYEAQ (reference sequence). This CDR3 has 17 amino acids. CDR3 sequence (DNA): TGTGCTAGCAGCCCCTCGGGACAGGGGATGTCAAACTATGGCTACACCTTC. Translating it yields CASSPSGQGMSNYGYTF. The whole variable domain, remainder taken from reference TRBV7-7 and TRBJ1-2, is GAGVSQSPRYKVTKRGQDVTLRCDPISSHATLYWYQQALGQGPEFLTYFNYEAQPDKSGLPSDRFSAERPEGSISTLTIQRTEQRDSAMYRCASSPSGQGMSNYGYTFGSGTRLTVV.

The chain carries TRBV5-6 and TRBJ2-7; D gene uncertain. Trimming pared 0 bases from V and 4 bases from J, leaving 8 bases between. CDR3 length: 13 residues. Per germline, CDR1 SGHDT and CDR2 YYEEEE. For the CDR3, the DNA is TGTGCCAGCAGCTTGGAGGGCAGATACGAGCAGTACTTC. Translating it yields CASSLEGRYEQYF.

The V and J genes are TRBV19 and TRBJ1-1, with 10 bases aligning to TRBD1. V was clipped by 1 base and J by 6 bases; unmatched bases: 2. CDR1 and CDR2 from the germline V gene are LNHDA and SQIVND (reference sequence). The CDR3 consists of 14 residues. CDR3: CASSIGGTGAEAFF. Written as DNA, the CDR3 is TGTGCCAGTAGTATAGGAGGGACAGGGGCTGAAGCTTTCTTT.

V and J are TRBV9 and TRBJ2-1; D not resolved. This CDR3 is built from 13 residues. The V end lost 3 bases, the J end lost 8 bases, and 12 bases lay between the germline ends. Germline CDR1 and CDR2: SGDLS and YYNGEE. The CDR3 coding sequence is TGTGCCAGCAGCGCCCCGAGGAGTGATGAGCAGTTCTTC. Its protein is CASSAPRSDEQFF. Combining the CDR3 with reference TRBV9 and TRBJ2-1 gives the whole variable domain DSGVTQTPKHLITATGQRVTLRCSPRSGDLSVYWYQQSLDQGLQFLIQYYNGEERAKGNILERFSAQQFPDLHSELNLSSLELGDSALYFCASSAPRSDEQFFGPGTRLTVL.

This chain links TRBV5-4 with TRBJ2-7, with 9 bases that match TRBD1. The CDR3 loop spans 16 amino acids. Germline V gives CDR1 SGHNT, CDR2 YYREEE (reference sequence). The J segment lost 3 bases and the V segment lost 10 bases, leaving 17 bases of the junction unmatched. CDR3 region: CARLNFGTGLDYEQYF. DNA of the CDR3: TGTGCCCGATTAAACTTCGGGACAGGGCTCGACTACGAGCAGTACTTC.

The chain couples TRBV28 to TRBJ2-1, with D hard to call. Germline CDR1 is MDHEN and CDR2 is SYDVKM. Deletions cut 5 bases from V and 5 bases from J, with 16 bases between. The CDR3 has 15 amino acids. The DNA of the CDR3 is TGTGCCAGCAGTGATGACACGAACGGAAACAATGAGCAGTTCTTC. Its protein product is CASSDDTNGNNEQFF.

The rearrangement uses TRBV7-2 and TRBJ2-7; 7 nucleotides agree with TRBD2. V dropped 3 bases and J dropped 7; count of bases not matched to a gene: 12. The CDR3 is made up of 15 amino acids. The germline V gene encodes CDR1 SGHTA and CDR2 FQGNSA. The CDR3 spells CASSFENSRGVEQYF. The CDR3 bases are TGTGCCAGCAGCTTTGAAAATTCCCGGGGGGTTGAGCAGTACTTC.